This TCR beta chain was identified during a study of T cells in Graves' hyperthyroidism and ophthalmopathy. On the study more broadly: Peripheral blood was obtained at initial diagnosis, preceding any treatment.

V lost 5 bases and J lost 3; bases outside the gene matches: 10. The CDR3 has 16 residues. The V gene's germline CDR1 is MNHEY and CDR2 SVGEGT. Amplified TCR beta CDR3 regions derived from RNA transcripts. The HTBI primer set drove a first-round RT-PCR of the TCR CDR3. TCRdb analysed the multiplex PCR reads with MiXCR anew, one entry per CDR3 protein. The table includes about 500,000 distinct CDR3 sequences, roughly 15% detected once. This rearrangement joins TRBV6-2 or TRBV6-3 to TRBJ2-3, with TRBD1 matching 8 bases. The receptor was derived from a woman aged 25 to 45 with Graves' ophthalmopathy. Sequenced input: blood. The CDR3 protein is CASSPQGALRTDTQYF. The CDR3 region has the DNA TGTGCCAGCAGTCCGCAGGGGGCTCTCCGGACAGATACGCAGTATTTT.